This T cell receptor beta chain was observed in a study of blood T cells in healthy people across ages. Study-level results: Roughly linearly, TCR beta diversity per million T cells fell as age increased.

Sample-barcoded 5' priming and a J-beta primer mix drove a second PCR of about 7 to 12 cycles. A 12-random-nucleotide template-switch adaptor tagged each cDNA molecule. A single record per CDR3 protein comes from TCRdb applying MiXCR to the 5' RACE reads. The sample records hundreds of thousands of distinct CDR3 sequences, more than 20% being singletons. This CDR3 is built from 17 residues. V lost 2 bases, J lost 7 bases, and 14 bases stayed unmatched. Per germline, CDR1 MDHEN and CDR2 SYDVKM. With respect to this clonotype: The target antigen is unknown.

These data are also associated with another study on T cells of mothers and their children. That report adds: Donation involved three healthy Caucasian mothers and the six children that they had. Slightly higher, non-significant overlap characterized related mother-child pairs relative to unrelated pairs.

Sequencing was performed on blood. This receptor was taken from a boy under 18 in good health. J is TRBJ2-5 and V is TRBV28, with 9 positions matching TRBD1. This CDR3 is CASSLVSATGGFGTQYF. DNA of the CDR3: TGTGCCAGCAGTTTAGTTAGCGCGACAGGGGGTTTCGGGACCCAGTACTTC.